The source of this TCR beta chain is a study of cytomegalovirus exposure and HLA in healthy donors. Trimming shortened V by 2 bases and J by 1 base, and 11 bases separated the two germline ends. CDR3 length: 16 residues. The germline V gene encodes CDR1 LNHDA and CDR2 SQIVND (reference sequence). The PCR used 60 Vbeta and 13 Jbeta primers. Measured with immunoSEQ multiplex PCR; TCRdb has only the in-frame clones, and not every one. The sample includes 110,000 or so clones, roughly four fifths of them seen just once. This clonotype was obtained from a woman between 18 and 30 years old in good health and CMV-seronegative. Specimen: PBMCs. The gene calls are TRBV19 and TRBJ2-2, with D possibly TRBD1 on 5 matching bases. CDR3 residues: CASSILGPMNTGELFF. The DNA of the CDR3 is TGTGCCAGTAGTATACTGGGGCCTATGAACACCGGGGAGCTGTTTTTT.